This T cell receptor beta chain was profiled in a study of response to subunit inactivated influenza vaccine. TCRdb called the RT-PCR reads again in MiXCR, with one record for every CDR3 protein. The sample has 280,000 or so distinct CDR3 sequences, 20% to 25% seen once. Details on this clonotype: The antigen is not known.

Overall study findings and caveats: There was a suggestion from the authors that each seasonal influenza vaccination recruits few new T cells.

The CDR3 covers 15 residues. Germline V gene data show CDR1 as MNHEY and CDR2 as SVGAGI. Trimming left V 2 bases short and J 2 bases short, with 7 bases between. The sample in question was PBMCs from blood, obtained less than 22 months after vaccination. The rearrangement links TRBV6-5 to TRBJ2-6, with D unclear. The clonotype comes from a man in his fifties or sixties who received an inactivated influenza vaccine. In nucleotides, the CDR3 is TGTGCCAGCAGTTACGGGTCTACTGGGGCCAACGTCCTGACTTTC. As protein: CASSYGSTGANVLTF.